These 17 T cell receptor beta chains came from one sample sequenced in a study of T cells after yellow fever vaccination. One entry per CDR3 protein, called by TCRdb with MiXCR from the 5' RACE reads. The sample contains more than 90,000 distinct CDR3 sequences, 7.2% of which appear only once. The input for sequencing was CD4+ T cells sorted from PBMCs, taken approximately 47 days after the first yellow fever vaccination. The receptors originated from a man aged 18 to 30 who received the YFV17D yellow fever vaccine.

This clonotype was detected ten times or more. The chain joins TRBV2 to TRBJ1-6; TRBD1 might be the D (5 bases). CDR3 size: 15 residues. In germline, CDR1 is SNHLY, CDR2 FYNNEI. V was clipped by 6 bases and J by 2 bases, with 11 bases between them. CDR3 sequence: CASSQGLPYNSPLHF. The CDR3 nucleotides are TGTGCCAGCAGCCAGGGACTGCCCTATAATTCACCCCTCCACTTT.

This clonotype was detected many times. This rearrangement joins TRBV5-1 to TRBJ2-5, with 9 bases that match TRBD2. CDR1 and CDR2 (germline): SGHRS, YFSETQ. V was pared by 4 bases and J by 1 base, with 8 bases of the junction left unmatched. This CDR3 has 16 residues. This CDR3 is CASSALASGAQETQYF. For the CDR3, the DNA is TGCGCCAGCAGCGCCCTGGCTAGCGGGGCCCAAGAGACCCAGTACTTC.

This clonotype was counted at least ten times. The chain has TRBV19 and TRBJ2-7; D perhaps matches TRBD1 (6 bases). Trimming took 4 bases from V and 2 from J, leaving 12 bases between them. This CDR3 is built from 14 residues. Germline V gene lookup returns CDR1 LNHDA and CDR2 SQIVND (reference sequence). The CDR3 protein is CASSSRDTAYEQYF. As DNA, the CDR3 is TGTGCCAGTAGTAGTCGGGACACAGCCTACGAGCAGTACTTC. The full variable domain, in which reference TRBV19 and TRBJ2-7 provide the parts outside the CDR3, is DGGITQSPKYLFRKEGQNVTLSCEQNLNHDAMYWYRQDPGQGLRLIYYSQIVNDFQKGDIAEGYSVSREKKESFPLTVTSAQKNPTAFYLCASSSRDTAYEQYFGPGTRLTVT.

V usage is TRBV18 and J usage is TRBJ2-7; D perhaps matches TRBD1 (5 bases). The CDR3 spans 13 residues. The V gene lost 4 bases and the J gene lost 2 bases, with 9 bases spanning the gap. Germline CDR1 reads KGHSH; CDR2 reads LQKENI. The CDR3 loop is CASSLGHPYEQYV. Here the CDR3 DNA reads TGTGCCAGCTCACTAGGACACCCCTACGAGCAGTACGTC.

This clonotype has ten or more counts. The J gene is TRBJ2-7, the V gene TRBV7-2; 10 bases fit TRBD2. The V gene's germline CDR1 is SGHTA and CDR2 FQGNSA. CDR3 length: 15 amino acids. The ends lost 4 bases at V and 3 bases at J; junction bases unmatched: 6. The CDR3 loop is CASSSTSGAFYEQYF. CDR3 DNA sequence: TGTGCCAGCAGCTCAACTAGCGGGGCTTTCTACGAGCAGTACTTC.

This clonotype was detected many times. The rearrangement links TRBV15 to TRBJ2-5; 8 bases align to TRBD1. J lost 4 bases, V lost 0 bases, and 10 bases had no gene match. Germline V gene data show CDR1 as LNHNV and CDR2 as YYDKDF (reference sequence). The CDR3 runs 17 residues. CDR3 sequence reads: CATSRDFQGATLETQYF. The DNA for the CDR3 is TGTGCCACCAGCAGAGATTTTCAGGGGGCTACGCTAGAGACCCAGTACTTC.

This clonotype came up many times. V gene TRBV20-1 combines with J gene TRBJ1-2, with TRBD1 identical over 7 bases. J gave up 6 bases and V 5 bases, and 9 bases lay outside the gene matches. CDR3 length equals 13 residues. CDR1 DFQATT and CDR2 SNEGSKA come from the germline V gene (reference sequence). DNA for the CDR3: TGCAGTGCTGTATCTGACAGGGCAAATGGCTACACCTTC. Translated, it gives CSAVSDRANGYTF.

This clonotype was detected many times. This sequence joins TRBV29-1 and TRBJ1-1; TRBD1 might be the D (5 bases). Trimming left V 4 bases short and J 7 bases short, with 10 bases between. CDR1 and CDR2 from the germline V gene are SQVTM and ANQGSEA. This CDR3 region has 11 residues. The CDR3 protein is CSVAGLDEAFF. CDR3 nucleotide sequence: TGCAGCGTTGCAGGGTTGGATGAAGCTTTCTTT.

This clonotype was detected ten times or more. This chain uses TRBV15 with TRBJ1-4; tentative D call: TRBD1 (5 bases). The V end lost 3 bases, the J end lost 10 bases, and 9 bases lay between the germline ends. Per the germline V gene, CDR1 is LNHNV and CDR2 is YYDKDF (reference sequence). This CDR3 spans 12 amino acids. The CDR3 coding sequence is TGTGCCACCAGCAGCGTGGGGGGAAAACTGTTTTTT. This gives the protein CATSSVGGKLFF.

Many counts were recorded for this clonotype. This chain joins TRBV2 and TRBJ1-1; D not certain. The germline V gene has CDR1 SNHLY and CDR2 FYNNEI. The CDR3 extends over 13 amino acids. The ends were cut back, 6 bases at V and 1 base at J, with 9 bases in the middle. The CDR3 protein is CASRGNRNTEAFF. The CDR3 nucleotides read TGTGCCAGCAGAGGCAATCGGAACACTGAAGCTTTCTTT.

Remarks on this clonotype: A much larger clonotype is one base distant, so this may be a read error. The chain has TRBV18 and TRBJ2-5, with D possibly matching TRBD2 (5 bases). CDR1 and CDR2 (germline): KGHSH, LQKENI. The CDR3 is 14 amino acids. DNA for the CDR3: TGTTCCAGCTCACCAGGTGGACTGCTGGAGACCCAGTACTTC. It codes for CSSSPGGLLETQYF. The entire variable domain, with the rest obtained from reference TRBV18 and TRBJ2-5, is as follows: NAGVMQNPRHLVRRRGQEARLRCSPMKGHSHVYWYRQLPEEGLKFMVYLQKENIIDESGMPKERFSAEFPKEGPSILRIQQVVRGDSAAYFCSSSPGGLLETQYFGPGTRLLVL.

Many counts were recorded for this clonotype. The rearrangement links TRBV10-3 to TRBJ1-5; the D is unclear. The CDR3 consists of 13 residues. Deletions cut 4 bases from V and 4 bases from J, with 8 bases between. Germline lookup yields CDR1 ENHRY and CDR2 SYGVKD. CDR3: CAISGPGNQPQHF. In DNA form, the CDR3 reads TGTGCCATCAGTGGGCCGGGAAATCAGCCCCAGCATTTT.

Many counts were recorded for this clonotype. V gene TRBV4-1 combines with J gene TRBJ1-6; no firm D call. Germline-derived CDR1 and CDR2 are MGHRA and YSYEKL. The CDR3 length is 16 residues. The V end lost 0 bases, the J end lost 10 bases, and 16 bases lay between the germline ends. CDR3 nucleotide sequence: TGCGCCAGCAGCCAAGACAGGATCGGATGGAACTCACCCCTCCACTTT. Encoded protein: CASSQDRIGWNSPLHF.

This clonotype appeared many times. The rearrangement joins TRBV6-1 to TRBJ2-5; D might be TRBD1 (6 bases). The CDR3 loop spans 13 amino acids. V lost 6 bases and J lost 5, with 13 bases in between. From germline, CDR1 is MNHNS and CDR2 SASEGT. The CDR3 loop reads CASRPTGRETQYF. CDR3 sequence (DNA): TGTGCCAGCAGACCAACAGGGCGGGAGACCCAGTACTTC.

This clonotype was counted many times. V is TRBV29-1 and J is TRBJ1-4; the D is unclear. Trimming removed 7 bases from V and 4 bases from J, with 10 bases in between. Per germline, CDR1 SQVTM and CDR2 ANQGSEA. This CDR3 is built from 12 residues. CDR3 sequence reads: CSAYKDNEKLFF. The CDR3 DNA reads TGCAGCGCCTATAAGGATAATGAAAAACTGTTTTTT. Looking up the rest from reference TRBV29-1 and TRBJ1-4 gives the full variable domain: SAVISQKPSRDICQRGTSLTIQCQVDSQVTMMFWYRQQPGQSLTLIATANQGSEATYESGFVIDKFPISRPNLTFSTLTVSNMSPEDSSIYLCSAYKDNEKLFFGSGTQLSVL.

This clonotype was counted at least ten times. V usage is TRBV4-3 and J usage is TRBJ1-6, with D possibly matching TRBD1 (5 bases). Trimming pared 0 bases from V and 10 bases from J, leaving 16 bases between. The germline gives CDR1 LGHNA, CDR2 YSLEER. This CDR3 is 16 amino acids long. CDR3 nucleotide sequence: TGCGCCAGCAGCCAAGATAGGTACGGGGGAAGCTCACCCCTCCACTTT. Amino acid sequence: CASSQDRYGGSSPLHF.

In its sample, this clonotype was seen many times. This sequence joins TRBV15 and TRBJ2-7; D gene ambiguous. Per germline, CDR1 LNHNV and CDR2 YYDKDF (reference sequence). Trimming removed 0 bases at V and 3 bases at J, with 6 bases between. CDR3 length equals 13 residues. CDR3 sequence (DNA): TGTGCCACCAGCAGAGACTTAGTCTACGAGCAGTACTTC. Protein product: CATSRDLVYEQYF.